This passage covers 27 T cell receptor beta chains from one sample sequenced in a study of CD8+CD57+ T cells in acquired aplastic anemia (dated by TCRdb to 2016 to 2019). These reads were obtained on an Illumina HiSeq 2000. Genomic DNA served as template for TCR beta VDJ combination and CDR3 sequence profiling. TCRdb reprocessing: public reads trimmed at Q25 with fastp, clones called with MiXCR, in-frame beta chains kept. Each record represents a unique CDR3 protein, reported with the most common genes and DNA among its rows. In this sample the table shows fewer than 250,000 distinct CDR3 sequences, 40% to 50% of which occur a single time. Of the sample, 7% to 9.5% falls within the top ten clones. Patients chosen for sequencing had shown expansion of CD8+CD57+ cells by flow cytometry. Sequenced input: sorted CD4+, CD8+, or CD8+CD57+ T cells (not recorded which) from PBMCs. All receptors come from a human donor with aplastic anemia.

The rearrangement links TRBV4-2 to TRBJ1-2, with D tentatively TRBD1 (5 bases). Trimming removed 1 base at V and 8 bases at J, with 17 bases between. There are 15 residues in the CDR3. Germline-derived CDR1 and CDR2 are LGHNA and YNFKEQ. As DNA, the CDR3 is TGTGCCAGCAGCCAAGCCCTGGGACTATATGAAGGCTACACCTTC. This translates into CASSQALGLYEGYTF.

The genes are TRBV9 and TRBJ2-7, with 8 bases aligning to TRBD1. This CDR3 is built from 15 residues. The germline gives CDR1 SGDLS, CDR2 YYNGEE. The junction had 4 bases not matched to a gene; V was cut back by 0 bases and J by 2 bases. The CDR3 is CASSVGDRGTYEQYF. The CDR3 DNA is TGTGCCAGCAGCGTAGGAGACAGGGGCACCTACGAGCAGTACTTC.

The J gene is TRBJ2-3, the V gene TRBV9, with 7 bases matching TRBD2. Germline CDR1 is SGDLS and CDR2 is YYNGEE. The length of the CDR3 is 16 residues. V shed 0 bases, J shed 2 bases, and the junction held 6 bases outside the gene matches. The CDR3 bases are TGTGCCAGCAGCGTAGGGGCGGGGGATTACACAGATACGCAGTATTTT. As protein: CASSVGAGDYTDTQYF.

Concerning this clonotype: The conserved phenylalanine or tryptophan is not found at the CDR3 terminus, so this likely reflects a read error. The chain combines TRBV19 with TRBJ2-7; 10 bases are a match to TRBD1. This CDR3 contains 14 residues. The ends lost 11 bases at V and 5 bases at J; junction bases unmatched: 12. Germline lookup yields CDR1 LNHDA and CDR2 SQIVND (reference sequence). The CDR3: CAWSVVGTGDEQYS. CDR3 sequence (DNA): TGTGCCTGGAGTGTAGTGGGGACAGGGGACGAGCAGTACTCC.

There are a few counts of this clonotype. This sequence may be a read error, since a much larger clone differs from it by one base. The chain uses TRBV7-9 and TRBJ2-1, with D tentatively TRBD2 (5 bases). The CDR3 covers 13 residues. CDR1 is SEHNR, CDR2 FQNEAQ, per germline (reference sequence). CDR3 loop: CASSGSSYNEQSF. The CDR3 DNA sequence: TGTGCCAGCAGCGGGAGCTCCTACAATGAGCAGTCCTTC.

The rearrangement links TRBV20-1 to TRBJ1-1, with 9 bases that match TRBD1. The CDR3 has 15 residues. CDR1 is DFQATT and CDR2 is SNEGSKA in the germline V gene (reference sequence). The V segment lost 5 bases and the J segment 0 bases; nucleotides outside the gene matches: 7. The CDR3 nucleotides read TGCAGTGCTCCAGGCAGGACAGGGGTGAACACTGAAGCTTTCTTT. This codes for CSAPGRTGVNTEAFF.

This chain uses TRBV10-3 with TRBJ1-2, with unresolved D. CDR3 size: 12 residues. Germline V gives CDR1 ENHRY, CDR2 SYGVKD. The V end was cut by 3 bases, the J end by 4 bases, with 6 bases between. The CDR3 protein is CAISEDVYGYTF. In DNA form, the CDR3 reads TGTGCCATCAGTGAAGATGTCTATGGCTACACCTTC.

In this sample, this clonotype turned up a few times. A single base separates this from a much larger clone, so it may be a read error. This chain joins TRBV20-1 and TRBJ2-1, with TRBD2 matching over 7 bases. The CDR3 length is 15 residues. Germline loops: CDR1 DFQATT, CDR2 SNEGSKA (reference sequence). Trimming at V came to 0 bases and at J to 8 bases, leaving 10 bases not matched to a gene. The CDR3 loop is CSARDPDGGIDEQFF. DNA for the CDR3: TGCAGTGCTAGAGATCCCGACGGGGGGATCGATGAGCAGTTCTTC.

V usage is TRBV18 and J usage is TRBJ2-7, with D tentatively TRBD2 (5 bases). The CDR3 totals 12 residues. V lost 3 bases and J lost 9, with 12 bases in between. Per germline, CDR1 KGHSH and CDR2 LQKENI. The CDR3 sequence is CASSPDHGGQYF. The CDR3 DNA reads as TGTGCCAGCTCACCGGACCACGGAGGGCAGTACTTC. The full variable domain, completed using reference TRBV18 and TRBJ2-7, is NAGVMQNPRHLVRRRGQEARLRCSPMKGHSHVYWYRQLPEEGLKFMVYLQKENIIDESGMPKERFSAEFPKEGPSILRIQQVVRGDSAAYFCASSPDHGGQYFGPGTRLTVT.

This clonotype was counted between two and nine times. A read error may be the cause here, since a much bigger clone is one base away. The final CDR3 position lacks the conserved phenylalanine or tryptophan, pointing to a likely read error. The rearrangement joins TRBV9 to TRBJ1-1, with D possibly TRBD1 on 5 matching bases. In germline, CDR1 is SGDLS, CDR2 YYNGEE. The CDR3 has 11 amino acids. Trimming pared 7 bases from V and 7 bases from J, leaving 11 bases between. The CDR3 spells CASFRGGEAFL. In nucleotides, the CDR3 is TGTGCCAGCTTCCGGGGCGGTGAAGCTTTCCTT.

The J gene is TRBJ2-3, the V gene TRBV7-3; no clear D gene. Germline CDR1 SGHTA, CDR2 FQGTGA. V lost 6 bases and J 5 bases, leaving 15 bases between the germline ends. The CDR3 spans 14 residues. The DNA of the CDR3 is TGTGCCAGCAGTTTTGAAGTTTTTAGAGATACGCAGTATTTT. Translating it yields CASSFEVFRDTQYF.

Remarks on this clonotype: One end of the junction fails to match germline, which may point to a read error. The chain employs TRBV7-9 and TRBJ1-4; D gene ambiguous. This CDR3 has 14 residues. Per the germline V gene, CDR1 is SEHNR and CDR2 is FQNEAQ (reference sequence). The CDR3 coding sequence is TGTGCCAGTAAAGAAAACCGCCCCCCGCGAAAACTGCTTTTT. The encoded protein is CASKENRPPRKLLF.

The chain links TRBV27 to TRBJ1-2, with a weak D call TRBD1 (6 bases). CDR1 is MNHEY, CDR2 SMNVEV, per germline (reference sequence). With 6 bases removed from V and 8 bases from J, the gap between germline ends came to 16 bases. This CDR3 is built from 13 residues. CDR3 coding DNA: TGTGCCAGCAGATCATACAGGGTATCGGGCTACACCTTC. It encodes CASRSYRVSGYTF.

Details on this clonotype: A read error may explain this, as a much larger clone is one base away. V gene TRBV4-1 combines with J gene TRBJ2-7; D is perhaps TRBD2 (5 bases). Germline assignment: CDR1 MGHRA and CDR2 YSYEKL. Trimming took 4 bases from V and 7 from J, leaving 20 bases between them. The CDR3 contains 15 residues. CDR3: CASSLNAGDIEEQYF. As DNA, the CDR3 is TGCGCCAGCAGCCTGAATGCCGGGGATATTGAAGAGCAGTACTTC.

This chain connects TRBV7-9 to TRBJ1-5, with D tentatively TRBD1 (6 bases). CDR1 SEHNR and CDR2 FQNEAQ come from the germline V gene (reference sequence). V was pared by 2 bases and J by 11 bases, with 16 bases between. The CDR3 runs to 14 residues. CDR3 loop: CASSLNRDQETQHF. The CDR3 coding sequence is TGTGCCAGCAGCTTAAACAGGGACCAAGAGACCCAGCATTTT.

This clonotype was counted a few times. CDR3 in amino acids: CASSTTGGRETQYF. The CDR3 nucleotides are TGTGCCAGTAGTACGACAGGGGGCAGGGAGACCCAGTACTTC. The chain joins TRBV19 to TRBJ2-5; 10 nucleotides agree with TRBD1. Trimming removed 4 bases from V and 5 bases from J; junction bases left unmatched: 4. CDR1 LNHDA and CDR2 SQIVND come from the germline V gene (reference sequence). This CDR3 has 14 amino acids.

This clonotype appeared many times. The CDR3 sequence: CASREIRTDTDTQYF. The CDR3 DNA reads TGTGCCAGCAGAGAGATCCGGACTGACACAGATACGCAGTATTTT. The rearrangement joins TRBV6-2 or TRBV6-3 to TRBJ2-3, with D possibly being TRBD2 (5 bases). CDR1 and CDR2 from the germline V gene are MNHEY and SVGEGT. V was cut by 6 bases and J by 2 bases, with 15 bases left in between. The CDR3 contains 15 residues.

About this clonotype itself: One end of the junction fails to match germline, which may point to a read error. The chain carries TRBV4-3 and TRBJ1-2; D perhaps matches TRBD1 (6 bases). CDR1 and CDR2 from the germline V gene are LGHNA and YSLEER. This CDR3 region has 17 residues. The CDR3, as DNA: TGCGCCAGCAGCCCTAGGCAGGGGCCGCCTCCTAACTATGGCTACGCCTTC. It is translated as CASSPRQGPPPNYGYAF.

This clonotype has only a few counts. The chain couples TRBV28 to TRBJ1-2; maybe TRBD1 (6 bases). CDR3 length equals 16 residues. Between the trimmed V and J ends, which lost 5 bases and 3 bases, there was a span of 19 bases. From germline, CDR1 is MDHEN and CDR2 SYDVKM. The CDR3 here is CASSLDRSSPDYGYTF. CDR3 nucleotides: TGTGCCAGCAGTCTAGACAGGAGCTCTCCAGACTATGGCTACACCTTC.

With regard to this clonotype: No conserved phenylalanine or tryptophan is present at the end of the CDR3, so a read error is the likely explanation. The rearrangement uses TRBV30 and TRBJ1-2, with a possible D match to TRBD1 (5 bases). Looked up from germline, CDR1 is GTSNPN and CDR2 is SVGIG (reference sequence). Between the trimmed V and J ends, which lost 4 bases and 8 bases, there was a span of 17 bases. This CDR3 spans 13 amino acids. The DNA of the CDR3 is TGTGCCTGGAACCAGGAGGGGCTGGGGGGCTACACCTAC. It specifies CAWNQEGLGGYTY.

CDR3 protein: CASSLGISNEQFF. The CDR3 DNA reads TGTGCCAGCAGTTTGGGTATCAGCAATGAGCAGTTCTTC. V and J are TRBV2 and TRBJ2-1, with D unclear. V lost 5 bases and J lost 6, with 11 bases in between. Germline V gene sequence: CDR1 SNHLY, CDR2 FYNNEI. The CDR3 consists of 13 residues.

J is TRBJ2-6 and V is TRBV19; D gene ambiguous. The V gene lost 0 bases and the J gene lost 0 bases, with 6 bases spanning the gap. CDR1 is LNHDA, CDR2 SQIVND, per germline (reference sequence). The CDR3 covers 16 residues. CDR3 nucleotides: TGTGCCAGTAGTATAGATCAGACCTCTGGGGCCAACGTCCTGACTTTC. It translates to CASSIDQTSGANVLTF.

The J gene is TRBJ1-5, the V gene TRBV2, with D uncertain. Germline CDR1 is SNHLY and CDR2 is FYNNEI. CDR3 size: 12 residues. Trimming took off 7 bases at V and 5 bases at J, with 9 bases between the two ends. CDR3 in DNA: TGTGCCAGCACCGACGGATATCAGCCCCAGCATTTT. Encoded protein: CASTDGYQPQHF.

This clonotype was seen at least ten times. The chain carries TRBV7-6 and TRBJ2-1, with TRBD1 matching over 11 bases. CDR3 length: 13 residues. The trim removed 4 bases at V and 8 bases at J, leaving 1 base unmatched. The germline V gene encodes CDR1 SGHVS and CDR2 FNYEAQ. CDR3 sequence: CASSSDRGHEQFF. In nucleotides, the CDR3 is TGTGCCAGCAGCTCGGACAGGGGGCATGAGCAGTTCTTC.

This clonotype was observed a single time. The rearrangement joins TRBV15 to TRBJ1-5, with TRBD1 as a possible D gene (6 bases). V lost 3 bases, J lost 3 bases, and 9 bases lay in between. Germline CDR1 LNHNV, CDR2 YYDKDF (reference sequence). CDR3 size: 14 residues. CDR3 sequence (DNA): TGTGCCACCAGCAGTCACAGGGACAATCAGCCCCAGCATTTT. This codes for CATSSHRDNQPQHF. Together with reference TRBV15 and TRBJ1-5, the CDR3 gives the full variable domain: DAMVIQNPRYQVTQFGKPVTLSCSQTLNHNVMYWYQQKSSQAPKLLFHYYDKDFNNEADTPDNFQSRRPNTSFCFLDIRSPGLGDTAMYLCATSSHRDNQPQHFGDGTRLSIL.

This clonotype has ten or more counts. The chain has TRBV14 and TRBJ1-2; D is unclear. This CDR3 is 15 amino acids long. The ends were cut back, 4 bases at V and 6 bases at J, with 18 bases in the middle. Germline V gene data show CDR1 as SGHDN and CDR2 as FVKESK. Here the CDR3 DNA reads TGTGCCAGCAGCCTAGATCGACCTTTACAAGATGGCTACACCTTC. Translating it yields CASSLDRPLQDGYTF.

A note on this clonotype: Being one base from a much bigger clone, this may be a read error. The rearrangement joins TRBV7-8 to TRBJ2-1; possible D gene TRBD2, 5 bases. The CDR3 runs to 14 residues. Per germline, CDR1 SGHVS and CDR2 FQNEAQ. Trimming stripped 9 bases from V and 0 bases from J, with 12 bases between. The CDR3 protein is CASKRILSYNEQFF. In DNA, the CDR3 is TGTGCCAGTAAGCGGATCCTCTCCTACAATGAGCAGTTCTTC.